The source of this T cell receptor (beta chain) is a study of blood T cell repertoires in COVID-19. Measured with immunoSEQ multiplex PCR; TCRdb has only the in-frame clones, and not every one. The sample has about 410,000 clones; around nine tenths are singletons. The germline V and J ends were trimmed by 5 bases and 5 bases, with 18 bases remaining between them. Germline loops: CDR1 MNHEY, CDR2 SMNVEV (reference sequence). CDR3 size: 15 residues. This chain joins TRBV27 and TRBJ1-1, with D tentatively TRBD1 (5 bases). The sequence was collected from a woman aged 40 to 50 with COVID-19, enrolled during active disease. Source material: peripheral blood. CDR3 DNA: TGTGCCAGCAGTATAAGCAGCGGGGCGAGGACTGAAGCTTTCTTT. It codes for CASSISSGARTEAFF.